This TCR beta chain comes out of a study of cytomegalovirus exposure and HLA in healthy donors. Whole-study context: A previous analysis identified about 110 million unique TCR beta sequences derived from roughly 190 million T cells. From donors who were HLA-typed, an early data release held 80 million or so unique TCRs.

PCR was performed using 60 Vbeta and 13 Jbeta primers. Data came from immunoSEQ multiplex PCR; TCRdb stores just in-frame clones and leaves some out. Altogether 150,000 to 200,000 clones are present, around 77% being singletons, with the ten largest covering over 3%. Looked up from germline, CDR1 is MNHEY and CDR2 is SMNVEV (reference sequence). This CDR3 has 13 amino acids. V lost 3 bases and J lost 6, with 9 bases in between. The chain is built from TRBV27 and TRBJ2-1, with D perhaps matching TRBD2 (5 bases). The sequenced material came from PBMCs. This receptor was taken from a female donor in good health and CMV-seronegative. CDR3 bases: TGTGCCAGCAGTTTTGCTAGCCCCAATGAGCAGTTCTTC. Its translation: CASSFASPNEQFF.